The 2 T cell receptor beta chains reported below all come from one sample, sequenced in a study of human T cells and chemical hapten exposure. Time point: pre-sensitization, week 0. Noted treatment: therapeutic diphenylcyclopropenone sensitization with weekly scalp DPC. TCRdb called the RACE reads again in MiXCR, with one record for every CDR3 protein. The table lists approximately 180,000 distinct CDR3 sequences, 25% to 30% of them singletons, with 2.9% in the top ten. The sequencing here drew on whole blood, taken in connection with sensitization to the hapten diphenylcyclopropenone (DPC). The receptors come from a woman in her twenties or thirties with alopecia areata. Some clones in this sample may be carry-over from other donors' samples.

The chain has TRBV28 and TRBJ1-3, with D tentatively TRBD1 (6 bases). The CDR3 consists of 16 residues. Trimming stripped 1 base from V and 2 bases from J, with 12 bases between. Germline V gene sequence: CDR1 MDHEN, CDR2 SYDVKM. CDR3 protein: CASSLLVGAAGNTIYF. The CDR3 nucleotides are TGTGCCAGCAGTTTATTGGTGGGGGCTGCTGGAAACACCATATATTTT.

The rearrangement uses TRBV27 and TRBJ2-7; D gene unclear. The V and J ends lost 6 bases and 2 bases respectively, with 11 bases between them. The CDR3 spans 13 residues. Looked up from germline, CDR1 is MNHEY and CDR2 is SMNVEV (reference sequence). The CDR3 DNA sequence: TGTGCCAGCAGACAAACCGCCACCTACGAGCAGTACTTC. This codes for CASRQTATYEQYF.